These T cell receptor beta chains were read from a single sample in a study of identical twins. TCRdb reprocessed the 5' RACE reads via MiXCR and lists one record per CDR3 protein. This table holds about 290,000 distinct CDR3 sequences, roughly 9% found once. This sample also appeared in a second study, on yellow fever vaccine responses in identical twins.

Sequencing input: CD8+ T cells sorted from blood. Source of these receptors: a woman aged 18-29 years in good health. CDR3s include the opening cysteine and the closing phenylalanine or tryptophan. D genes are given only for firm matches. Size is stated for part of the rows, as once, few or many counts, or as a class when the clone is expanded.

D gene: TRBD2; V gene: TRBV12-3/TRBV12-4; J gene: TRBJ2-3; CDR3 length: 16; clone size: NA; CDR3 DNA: TGTGCCAGCAGTTTGAGGGGTAGCGGGGTCACAGATACGCAGTATTTT; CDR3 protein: CASSLRGSGVTDTQYF
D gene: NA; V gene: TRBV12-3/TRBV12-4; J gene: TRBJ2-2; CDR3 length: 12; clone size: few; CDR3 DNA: TGTGCCACCGGTCCCTTGGAGGGGGAGCTGTTTTTT; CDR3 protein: CATGPLEGELFF
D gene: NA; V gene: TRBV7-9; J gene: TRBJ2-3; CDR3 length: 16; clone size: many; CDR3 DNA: TGTGCCAGCAGCTTCGAGCCGGACTCTAGCACAGATACGCAGTATTTT; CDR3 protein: CASSFEPDSSTDTQYF
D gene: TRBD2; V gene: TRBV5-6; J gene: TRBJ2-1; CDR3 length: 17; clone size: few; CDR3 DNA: TGTGCCAGCAGCTTTCTCGGGGGACTAGAGGGGGACAATGAGCAGTTCTTC; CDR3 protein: CASSFLGGLEGDNEQFF
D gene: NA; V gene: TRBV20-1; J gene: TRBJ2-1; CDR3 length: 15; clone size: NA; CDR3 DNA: TGCAGTGCTAGATACCCGGGGCGCTCCTACAATGAGCAGTTCTTC; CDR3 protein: CSARYPGRSYNEQFF
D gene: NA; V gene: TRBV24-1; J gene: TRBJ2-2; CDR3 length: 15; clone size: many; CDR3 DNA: TGTGCCACCAGTGATTTAGAAGCAGGGGTCGGGGAGCTGTTTTTT; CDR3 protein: CATSDLEAGVGELFF
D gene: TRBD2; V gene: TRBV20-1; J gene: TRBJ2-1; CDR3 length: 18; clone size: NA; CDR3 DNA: TGCAGTGCTAGAGATTACAGCGGGAGGGCCGAGGATGTGAATGAGCAGTTCTTC; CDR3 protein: CSARDYSGRAEDVNEQFF
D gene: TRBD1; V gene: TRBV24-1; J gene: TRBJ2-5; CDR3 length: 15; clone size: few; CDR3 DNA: TGTGCCACCAGTGATCGACAGGGAACGCAAGAGACCCAGTACTTC; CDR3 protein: CATSDRQGTQETQYF
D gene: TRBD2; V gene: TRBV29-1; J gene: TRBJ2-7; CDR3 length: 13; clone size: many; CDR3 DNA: TGCAGCGCCAACGGGGGGGGCTCCTACGAGCAGTACTTC; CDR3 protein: CSANGGGSYEQYF
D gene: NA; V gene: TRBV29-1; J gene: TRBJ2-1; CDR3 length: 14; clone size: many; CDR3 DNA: TGCAGCGGGCACCTGACAAGCTCCTACAATGAGCAGTTCTTC; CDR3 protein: CSGHLTSSYNEQFF
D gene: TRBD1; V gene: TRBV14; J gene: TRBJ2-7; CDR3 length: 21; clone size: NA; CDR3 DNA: TGTGCCAGCAGCCAAGATGGGTTGCCATGGGGATCCGGGACAGTAGGCTACGAGCAGTACTTC; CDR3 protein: CASSQDGLPWGSGTVGYEQYF
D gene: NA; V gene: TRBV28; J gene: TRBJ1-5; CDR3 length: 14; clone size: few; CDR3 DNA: TGTGCCAGCAGTTTAAGGATTTACAATCAGCCCCAGCATTTT; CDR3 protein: CASSLRIYNQPQHF